This is a list of T cell receptor beta chains from one sample in a study of cytomegalovirus exposure and HLA in healthy donors. Libraries were prepared by immunoSEQ multiplex PCR; TCRdb keeps only in-frame clonotypes and omits some of them. The sample shows 150,000 to 200,000 clones, roughly 80% of them seen only once. The specimen was PBMCs. These TCRs come from a woman in her twenties or thirties in good health and CMV-seronegative. CDR3s include the opening cysteine and the closing phenylalanine or tryptophan. A D gene is named only where the DNA matches it firmly. Only part of the rows carry a size: once, few, many, or a class if the clone is expanded.

V	size	D	J	DNA	CDR3
TRBV11-3	-	TRBD1	TRBJ2-7	TGTGCCAGCAGCCGTACAGGGGGCTACGAGCAGTACTTC	CASSRTGGYEQYF
TRBV5-1	-	TRBD1	TRBJ2-7	TGCGCCAGCAGCTACGGACAGGGTCCTTCCTACGAGCAGTACTTC	CASSYGQGPSYEQYF
TRBV19	-	-	TRBJ1-4	TGTGCCAGCCGAGATCATGCGACGGGGACTAATGAAAAACTGTTTTTT	CASRDHATGTNEKLFF
TRBV15	-	TRBD1	TRBJ1-5	TGTGCCACCAGCAGGGACAGGTACAATCAGCCCCAGCATTTT	CATSRDRYNQPQHF
TRBV9	-	TRBD2	TRBJ2-7	TGTGCCAGCAGCGTAGGACTAGCGGGGGCCTACGAGCAGTACTTC	CASSVGLAGAYEQYF
TRBV25-1	-	TRBD2	TRBJ2-3	TGTGCCAGCAGTGAATCGGGTAGCGGGGGGATCACAGATACGCAGTATTTT	CASSESGSGGITDTQYF
TRBV4-1	-	TRBD2	TRBJ2-1	TGCGCCAGCAGCCTAGCGGGTTCCTACAATGAGCAGTTCTTC	CASSLAGSYNEQFF
TRBV28	-	TRBD2	TRBJ2-7	TGTGCCAGCACCGAACTAGCGGGGTCCTACGAGCAGTACTTC	CASTELAGSYEQYF
TRBV5-1	-	TRBD2	TRBJ2-3	TGCGCCAGCGATAGCGGGGGAACAGATACGCAGTATTTT	CASDSGGTDTQYF
TRBV5-1	-	TRBD1	TRBJ2-7	TGCGCCAGCAGCTTGTTGGATGTGGGACAGGGCTCGGAGCAGTACTTC	CASSLLDVGQGSEQYF
TRBV5-6	few	-	TRBJ1-1	TGTGCCAGCAGTTTTGCCCGGCGGACTGAAGCTTTCTTT	CASSFARRTEAFF
TRBV7-8	-	-	TRBJ1-6	TGTGCCAGCAGCCCCCGCGGGCAGGACTATAATTCACCCCTCCACTTT	CASSPRGQDYNSPLHF
TRBV7-2	few	-	TRBJ1-1	TGTGCCAGCAGCCCTTTCGCCCCAGGGGCTCCGAACACTGAAGCTTTCTTT	CASSPFAPGAPNTEAFF
TRBV4-2	-	-	TRBJ1-1	TGTGCCAGCAGCCAGCTGGGGGCAAACACTGAAGCTTTCTTT	CASSQLGANTEAFF
TRBV2	few	-	TRBJ2-1	TGTGCCAGCAGTGGAATAGTTCACCTCTTC	CASSGIVHLF
TRBV9	-	TRBD2	TRBJ2-1	TGTGCCAGCAGCGTAAGCGGGGTAAGCTCCTACAATGAGCAGTTCTTC	CASSVSGVSSYNEQFF
TRBV18	-	TRBD1	TRBJ2-2	TGTGCCAGCTCACCCTTAGACAGGGACACCGGGGAGCTGTTTTTT	CASSPLDRDTGELFF
TRBV6-1	-	-	TRBJ1-4	TGTGCCAGCAATTCGGTACGTCCTGAAAAACTGTTTTTT	CASNSVRPEKLFF